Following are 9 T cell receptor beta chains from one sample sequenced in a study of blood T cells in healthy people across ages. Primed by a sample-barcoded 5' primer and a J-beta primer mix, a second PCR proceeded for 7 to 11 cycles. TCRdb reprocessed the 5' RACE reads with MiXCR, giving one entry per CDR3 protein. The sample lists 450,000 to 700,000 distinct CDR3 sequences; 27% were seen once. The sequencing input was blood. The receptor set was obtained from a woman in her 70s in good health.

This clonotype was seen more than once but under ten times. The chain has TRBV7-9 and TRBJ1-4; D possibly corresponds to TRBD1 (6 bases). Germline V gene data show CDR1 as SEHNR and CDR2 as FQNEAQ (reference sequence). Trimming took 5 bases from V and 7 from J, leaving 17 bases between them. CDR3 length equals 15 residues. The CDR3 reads CASSAYGQTGEKLFF. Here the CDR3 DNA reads TGTGCCAGCAGCGCCTATGGACAGACGGGTGAAAAACTGTTTTTT.

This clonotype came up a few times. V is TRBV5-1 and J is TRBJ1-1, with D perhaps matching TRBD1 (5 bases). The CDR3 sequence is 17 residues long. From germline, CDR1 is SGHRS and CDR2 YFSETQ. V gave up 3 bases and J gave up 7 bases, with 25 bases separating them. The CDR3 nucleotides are TGCGCCAGCAGCTCAGGACCCTTACAGTCCACAGGCCTTGAAGCTTTCTTT. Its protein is CASSSGPLQSTGLEAFF.

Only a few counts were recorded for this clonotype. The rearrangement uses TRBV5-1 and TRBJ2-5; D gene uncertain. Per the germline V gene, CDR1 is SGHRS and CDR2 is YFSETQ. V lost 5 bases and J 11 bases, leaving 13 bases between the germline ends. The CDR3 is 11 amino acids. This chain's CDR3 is CASSSDAKQYF. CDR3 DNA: TGCGCCAGCAGTTCGGACGCGAAGCAGTACTTC.

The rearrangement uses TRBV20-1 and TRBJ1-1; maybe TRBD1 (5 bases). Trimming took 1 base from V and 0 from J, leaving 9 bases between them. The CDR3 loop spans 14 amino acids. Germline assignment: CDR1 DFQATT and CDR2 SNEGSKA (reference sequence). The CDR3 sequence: CSARVAGMNTEAFF. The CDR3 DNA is TGCAGTGCTAGAGTGGCAGGGATGAACACTGAAGCTTTCTTT.

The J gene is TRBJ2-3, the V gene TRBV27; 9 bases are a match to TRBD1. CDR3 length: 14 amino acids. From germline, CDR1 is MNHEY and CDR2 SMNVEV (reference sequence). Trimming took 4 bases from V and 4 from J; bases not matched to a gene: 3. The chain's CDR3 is CASSWTGVADTQYF. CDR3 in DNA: TGTGCCAGCAGTTGGACAGGGGTGGCAGATACGCAGTATTTT.

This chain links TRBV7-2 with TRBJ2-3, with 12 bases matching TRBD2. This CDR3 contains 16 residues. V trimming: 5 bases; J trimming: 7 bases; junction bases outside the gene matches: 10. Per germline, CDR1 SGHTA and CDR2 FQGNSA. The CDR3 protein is CASSRPSGGAENTQYF. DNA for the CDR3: TGTGCCAGCAGCCGCCCTAGCGGGGGGGCGGAAAATACGCAGTATTTT.

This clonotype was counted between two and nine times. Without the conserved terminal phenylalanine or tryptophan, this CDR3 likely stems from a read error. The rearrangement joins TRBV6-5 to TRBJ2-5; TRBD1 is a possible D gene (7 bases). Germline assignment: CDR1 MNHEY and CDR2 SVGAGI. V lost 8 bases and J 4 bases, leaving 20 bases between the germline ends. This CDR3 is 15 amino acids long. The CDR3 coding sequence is TGTGCCAGCGGGCGGGACAGAGCAAGAGGAGAGACCCAGTACCTC. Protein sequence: CASGRDRARGETQYL.

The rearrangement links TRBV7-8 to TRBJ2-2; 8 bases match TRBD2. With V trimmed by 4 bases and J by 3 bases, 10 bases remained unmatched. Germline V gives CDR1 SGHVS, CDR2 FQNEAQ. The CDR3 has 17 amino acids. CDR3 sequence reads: CASSSKHGSGDTGELFF. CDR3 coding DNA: TGTGCCAGCAGCTCAAAGCATGGTAGCGGGGACACCGGGGAGCTGTTTTTT.

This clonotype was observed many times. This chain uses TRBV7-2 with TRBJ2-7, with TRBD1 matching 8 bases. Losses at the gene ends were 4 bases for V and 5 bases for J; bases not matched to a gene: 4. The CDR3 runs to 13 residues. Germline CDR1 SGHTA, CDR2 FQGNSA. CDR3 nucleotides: TGTGCCAGCAGCTCGCGGACAGGGAACGAGCAGTACTTC. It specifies CASSSRTGNEQYF.